This record covers a single T cell receptor (beta chain). The antigen is unknown. The data are from a study of shared clonotypes between healthy human individuals. Study context: The donors, a couple of women and a few men, were aged 18 to 49.

The CDR3 is made up of 16 amino acids. The V gene lost 2 bases and the J gene lost 0 bases, with 12 bases spanning the gap. The germline CDR1 and CDR2 sequences are KGHSH and LQKENI. TCRdb keeps only in-frame clones here, not all; method: immunoSEQ multiplex PCR. This table has about 2.4 million clones, 93% appearing once. General observations from the study: Only blood was sampled; tissue repertoires likely differ. On the whole, naive subsets had larger estimated richness than memory subsets had.

The specimen was naive CD4+ T cells from PBMCs. Described subset: CD45RA+ positively selected. This chain uses TRBV18 with TRBJ2-3; weak D call: TRBD1 (5 bases). This clonotype was obtained from a young man in good health. Some clones in this sample may be carry-over from other donors' samples. The CDR3 protein is CASSPRQGDSTDTQYF. The CDR3 DNA sequence: TGTGCCAGCTCACCAAGGCAGGGTGATAGCACAGATACGCAGTATTTT.